This is a list of T cell receptor beta chains from one sample in a study of somatic mutations in cytotoxic T cells in rheumatoid arthritis. The repertoire was sequenced with immunoSEQ multiplex PCR; TCRdb's copy has only in-frame clones and lacks some. The data show approximately 33,000 clones, 70% to 85% seen once. Specimen: CD8+ T cells sorted from blood. Receptors were obtained from a middle-aged man in good health. CDR3s include the opening cysteine and the closing phenylalanine or tryptophan. Fields, in order: clone size, J gene, V gene, D gene, CDR3 DNA, CDR3 protein. The D gene is left open where the match is weak. Expanded clones get a size class; other rows say once, few or many, or leave the size out.

>few|TRBJ2-7|TRBV28|-
TGTGCCAGCACCCATGTGCAGGACATCTACGAGCAGTACTTC
CASTHVQDIYEQYF
>-|TRBJ2-7|TRBV29-1|-
TGCAGCGTTGAAGACCCCTACACTAACGAGCAGTACTTC
CSVEDPYTNEQYF
>-|TRBJ2-7|TRBV7-9|TRBD2
TGTGCCAGCAGCTTATCTAGCGGGCTGACTTACGAGCAGTACTTC
CASSLSSGLTYEQYF
>-|TRBJ2-7|TRBV6-4|-
TGTGCCAGCAGTCTTCCGGACGGGAAAGCCTACGAGCAGTACTTC
CASSLPDGKAYEQYF
>few|TRBJ1-4|TRBV28|TRBD1
TGTGCCAGCAGGCTACTCAGGGGGCTGAGTGAAAAACTGTTTTTT
CASRLLRGLSEKLFF
>-|TRBJ2-2|TRBV27|-
TGTGCCAGCCTACCGGCGACCGGGGAGCTGTTTTTT
CASLPATGELFF
>-|TRBJ2-1|TRBV19|-
TGTGCCAGTAGTCTCACGCAGCGGGTTTCCTACAATGAGCAGTTCTTC
CASSLTQRVSYNEQFF
>-|TRBJ1-2|TRBV6-5|-
TGTGCCAGCAGTTACTCGATTGATGCAGGGCCTTATGGCTACACCTTC
CASSYSIDAGPYGYTF
>-|TRBJ2-5|TRBV11-2|-
TGTGCCAGCAGCTTAGATGGGCTCCCGGGGGAGACCCAGTACTTC
CASSLDGLPGETQYF
>-|TRBJ1-5|TRBV6-5|-
TGTGCCAGCAGTTACTCCCATGATAGCAATCAGCCCCAGCATTTT
CASSYSHDSNQPQHF
>-|TRBJ2-1|TRBV30|-
TGTGCCTGGGAACAGGGGAGGGCCTACAATGAGCAGTTCTTC
CAWEQGRAYNEQFF
>-|TRBJ1-4|TRBV10-2|TRBD1
TGCGCCAGCAGTGACGGGTCGGGGACAGCCTCAGCTAATGAAAAACTGTTTTTT
CASSDGSGTASANEKLFF
>-|TRBJ2-1|TRBV28|TRBD2
TGTGCCAGCAGTTTAGCGGGAGACTACAATGAGCAGTTCTTC
CASSLAGDYNEQFF
>-|TRBJ1-1|TRBV5-1|-
TGCGCCAGCAGCCGTCCGGGGTTAATGAACACTGAAGCTTTCTTT
CASSRPGLMNTEAFF
>-|TRBJ1-1|TRBV28|-
TGTGCCAGCAGTCTCCTATGGGGGGGTGGTATGAACACTGAAGCTTTCTTT
CASSLLWGGGMNTEAFF
>-|TRBJ2-1|TRBV28|TRBD1
TGTGCCAGCAGTCCTTGGACAGGGTACAATGAGCAGTTCTTC
CASSPWTGYNEQFF
>-|TRBJ1-4|TRBV4-1|TRBD1
TGCGCCAGCAGCCCTCAGACAGGGGGGGCTGAAAAACTGTTTTTT
CASSPQTGGAEKLFF
>once|TRBJ2-6|TRBV7-3|-
TGTGCCAGCAGCTTAGAATCGGGAGCTGGGGCCAACGTCCTGACTTTC
CASSLESGAGANVLTF
>-|TRBJ1-3|TRBV4-3|-
TGCGCCAGCAGCCCGGACAGCTCTGGAAACACCATATATTTT
CASSPDSSGNTIYF
>-|TRBJ2-4|TRBV30|-
TGTGCCTGGAGACCCAATCTTAAAAACATTCAGTACTTC
CAWRPNLKNIQYF
>-|TRBJ2-7|TRBV6-5|-
TGTGCCAGCAGTCGTTCAGTAGACGAGCAGTACTTC
CASSRSVDEQYF
>-|TRBJ2-3|TRBV7-9|-
TGTGCCAGCAGCTTCATGCGAGACAGCACAGATACGCAGTATTTT
CASSFMRDSTDTQYF
>few|TRBJ2-1|TRBV9|-
TGTGCCAGCAGCCCCCGAAACAGGGCCCTATACAATGAGCAGTTCTTC
CASSPRNRALYNEQFF
>-|TRBJ2-1|TRBV28|-
TGTGCCAGCAGTCTCTCCTACAGGGAGAATGAGCAGTTCTTC
CASSLSYRENEQFF
>-|TRBJ2-1|TRBV11-3|TRBD1
TGTGCCAGCAGCTTTGCAGGGGGTGAGCAGTTCTTC
CASSFAGGEQFF
>-|TRBJ1-1|TRBV28|-
TGTGCCAGCAGTTTACGTCCGAGGGGTCTGAACACTGAAGCTTTCTTT
CASSLRPRGLNTEAFF
>-|TRBJ2-7|TRBV15|TRBD2
TGTGCCACCAGGGCGGGACTAGCGGGATCTTACGAGCAGTACTTC
CATRAGLAGSYEQYF
>-|TRBJ2-7|TRBV30|-
TGTGCCCTAGGAACTCGGGGGACCTACGAGCAGTACTTC
CALGTRGTYEQYF
>-|TRBJ1-2|TRBV18|-
TGTGCCAGCTCACCAAGGGGATCCCTCTATGGCTACACCTTC
CASSPRGSLYGYTF
>-|TRBJ1-2|TRBV28|-
TGTGCCAGCAGTTTAATGGTGGGGGATGGCTACACCTTC
CASSLMVGDGYTF
>once|TRBJ2-6|TRBV28|-
TGTGCCAGCAGTTTTTATAGCTCTGGGGCCAACGTCCTGACTTTC
CASSFYSSGANVLTF
>-|TRBJ1-2|TRBV2|-
TGTGCCAGCAGTGATTTGGCGGACACTTTCTATGGCTACACCTTC
CASSDLADTFYGYTF
>-|TRBJ2-4|TRBV13|TRBD2
TGTGCCAGCAGCTCCCGTCGGACTAGCTCCTTGGACATTCAGTACTTC
CASSSRRTSSLDIQYF
>-|TRBJ2-5|TRBV9|TRBD2
TGTGCCAGCAGCGTAAGACTAGCGGGCTGGGAGACCCAGTACTTC
CASSVRLAGWETQYF
>-|TRBJ2-1|TRBV27|-
TGTGCCAGCAGTTTTCGGTCAAGGGACTTCTCCTACAATGAGCAGTTCTTC
CASSFRSRDFSYNEQFF
>-|TRBJ2-2|TRBV6-1|-
TGTGCCAGCAGTGTCACCAGGAATACAAACACCGGGGAGCTGTTTTTT
CASSVTRNTNTGELFF
>-|TRBJ1-1|TRBV5-1|-
TGCGCCAGCAGCTTTCTGAACACTGAAGCTTTCTTT
CASSFLNTEAFF
>-|TRBJ2-7|TRBV5-1|-
TGCGCCAGCAGCTTGCGGGACACCTACGAGCAGTACTTC
CASSLRDTYEQYF
>once|TRBJ1-2|TRBV5-1|-
TGCGCCAGCAGCTTGCTAGGGGACTATGGCTACACCTTC
CASSLLGDYGYTF
>-|TRBJ2-7|TRBV27|TRBD1
TGTGCCAGCAGTTTAGACAGGGGGCGCGCGGAGCAGTACTTC
CASSLDRGRAEQYF
>-|TRBJ2-7|TRBV28|TRBD2
TGTGCCAGCAGTTTCCGATTAGGACTAGCTCTTGTCCACGAGCAGTACTTC
CASSFRLGLALVHEQYF
>-|TRBJ2-3|TRBV19|TRBD2
TGTGCCAGTAGTACGGGACTAGCGGGAGAGGACACAGATACGCAGTATTTT
CASSTGLAGEDTDTQYF
>-|TRBJ2-7|TRBV5-1|-
TGCGCCAGCAGCTTGATTAGTGGCGAGCAGTACTTC
CASSLISGEQYF
>-|TRBJ1-1|TRBV28|-
TGTGCCAGCAGCCTTGCCAGGGACACTGAAGCTTTCTTT
CASSLARDTEAFF
>once|TRBJ2-1|TRBV28|TRBD2
TGTGCCATTAAGGGTACTAGCGGCTCCTACAATGAGCAGTTCTTC
CAIKGTSGSYNEQFF
>once|TRBJ2-7|TRBV29-1|-
TGCAGCGTTGAGACCCAGGGACCCTACGAGCAGTACTTC
CSVETQGPYEQYF
>-|TRBJ2-1|TRBV9|TRBD2
TGTGCCAGCAGAGGGACTAGCGATGAGCAGTTCTTC
CASRGTSDEQFF
>-|TRBJ2-1|TRBV6-5|-
TGTGCCAGCAGTTACTTTGAGGGATACAATGAGCAGTTCTTC
CASSYFEGYNEQFF
>-|TRBJ1-2|TRBV10-3|-
TGTGCCATCAGTGATCAGGACGTCTATGGCTACACCTTC
CAISDQDVYGYTF
>-|TRBJ1-2|TRBV7-9|-
TGTGCCAGCAGCCCCATCGGGGGGCCAGCTGGTGGCTACACCTTC
CASSPIGGPAGGYTF
>-|TRBJ2-7|TRBV19|-
TGTGCCAGTAGTATCGGACACCTCTCCTACGAGCAGTACTTC
CASSIGHLSYEQYF
>-|TRBJ2-3|TRBV29-1|-
TGCAGCGTTGAACTGCAGGCTCAGGATACGCAGTATTTT
CSVELQAQDTQYF
>-|TRBJ2-3|TRBV27|-
TGTGCCAGCAGATTGGGGGTAGATACGCAGTATTTT
CASRLGVDTQYF